Listed below are T cell receptor beta chains from one sample, sequenced in a study of metastatic and nonmetastatic thyroid tumors. TCRdb re-clonotyped the PCR reads through MiXCR. This sample has about 38,000 clones, with around half found just once. The sequenced sample was tumor tissue. Source of these receptors: a male donor with papillary thyroid cancer or a benign thyroid nodule (not recorded which). Some clones in this sample may be carry-over from other donors' samples. The CDR3 runs from the conserved cysteine through the conserved F or W. Fields, in order: clone size, V gene, D gene, J gene, CDR3 protein, CDR3 DNA. The D gene is left open where the match is weak. The size field is filled for only some rows; it gives once, few, many or a size class.

size: few
V: TRBV12-3/TRBV12-4
D: NA
J: TRBJ2-7
CDR3: CASSPGTFSSYEQYF
DNA: TGTGCCAGCAGTCCAGGGACTTTTAGCTCCTACGAGCAGTACTTC

size: few
V: TRBV12-3/TRBV12-4
D: NA
J: TRBJ1-1
CDR3: CASSPNTEAFF
DNA: TGTGCCAGCAGCCCGAACACTGAAGCTTTCTTT

size: NA
V: TRBV19
D: NA
J: TRBJ1-2
CDR3: CASKGVSRGYGYTF
DNA: TGTGCCAGTAAAGGCGTGTCCAGGGGCTATGGCTACACCTTC

size: once
V: TRBV11-3
D: TRBD2
J: TRBJ2-7
CDR3: CASSLVATSVPYEQYF
DNA: TGTGCCAGCAGCTTAGTGGCGACTAGCGTCCCCTACGAGCAGTACTTC

size: NA
V: TRBV18
D: NA
J: TRBJ1-2
CDR3: CASSPRPGDYGYTF
DNA: TGTGCCAGCTCACCCCGGCCAGGGGATTACGGCTACACCTTC

size: NA
V: TRBV20-1
D: NA
J: TRBJ2-1
CDR3: CSVLLGGYNEQFF
DNA: TGCAGTGTCCTATTAGGGGGGTACAATGAGCAGTTCTTC

size: few
V: TRBV12-5
D: NA
J: TRBJ1-6
CDR3: CASGRADKGSPLHF
DNA: TGTGCTAGTGGACGGGCGGACAAGGGGTCACCCCTCCACTTT

size: NA
V: TRBV6-2/TRBV6-3
D: NA
J: TRBJ2-6
CDR3: CASSYVIGSAEWDSGANVLTF
DNA: TGTGCCAGCAGTTACGTTATCGGGTCGGCGGAGTGGGACTCTGGGGCCAACGTCCTGACTTTC

size: NA
V: TRBV12-3/TRBV12-4
D: TRBD1
J: TRBJ1-6
CDR3: CASSSRTGSNSPLHF
DNA: TGTGCCAGCAGTTCAAGGACAGGCTCTAATTCACCCCTCCACTTT

size: NA
V: TRBV6-1
D: NA
J: TRBJ1-3
CDR3: CASISPVGGNTIYF
DNA: TGTGCCAGCATCTCCCCGGTCGGGGGAAACACCATATATTTT

size: NA
V: TRBV18
D: NA
J: TRBJ1-1
CDR3: CASSPDMYESTEAFF
DNA: TGTGCCAGCTCGCCGGACATGTACGAGAGCACTGAAGCTTTCTTT

size: few
V: TRBV4-1
D: NA
J: TRBJ2-2
CDR3: CASSPSSEDTGELFF
DNA: TGCGCCAGCAGCCCCTCCTCAGAGGACACCGGGGAGCTGTTTTTT

size: NA
V: TRBV6-1
D: NA
J: TRBJ1-3
CDR3: CASSVPGQFAGNTIYF
DNA: TGTGCCAGCAGTGTCCCGGGACAATTTGCTGGAAACACCATATATTTT

size: few
V: TRBV19
D: TRBD1
J: TRBJ1-1
CDR3: CASSIRGDSRRPEAFF
DNA: TGTGCCAGTAGTATTAGGGGGGACAGCCGCCGACCTGAAGCTTTCTTT

size: NA
V: TRBV13
D: NA
J: TRBJ1-1
CDR3: CASSLQPKMNTEAFF
DNA: TGTGCCAGCAGCCTGCAGCCAAAGATGAACACTGAAGCTTTCTTT

size: few
V: TRBV6-1
D: TRBD1
J: TRBJ1-2
CDR3: CASTRTGGAPNYGYTF
DNA: TGTGCCAGCACCCGGACAGGGGGCGCCCCGAACTATGGCTACACCTTC

size: NA
V: TRBV6-6
D: NA
J: TRBJ2-1
CDR3: CASSYSGDYNEQFF
DNA: TGTGCCAGCAGTTACTCTGGGGACTACAATGAGCAGTTCTTC

size: NA
V: TRBV18
D: NA
J: TRBJ2-7
CDR3: CASSPPALLEQYF
DNA: TGTGCCAGCTCACCACCCGCACTACTTGAGCAGTACTTC

size: few
V: TRBV24-1
D: NA
J: TRBJ2-7
CDR3: CATSDPGLGYEQYF
DNA: TGTGCCACCAGTGACCCCGGACTGGGCTACGAGCAGTACTTC

size: NA
V: TRBV6-1
D: TRBD1
J: TRBJ1-1
CDR3: CASSLTGTGTEAFF
DNA: TGTGCCAGCAGTTTGACAGGGACTGGCACTGAAGCTTTCTTT

size: few
V: TRBV6-5
D: TRBD2
J: TRBJ2-2
CDR3: CASSHKGLAGTGELFF
DNA: TGTGCCAGCAGTCACAAAGGACTAGCGGGCACCGGGGAGCTGTTTTTT

size: NA
V: TRBV20-1
D: TRBD1
J: TRBJ2-2
CDR3: CSATYRDRGNTGELFF
DNA: TGCAGTGCTACCTACCGGGACAGGGGCAACACCGGGGAGCTGTTTTTT

size: NA
V: TRBV7-2
D: TRBD2
J: TRBJ2-1
CDR3: CASSLWDTSGGPPYNEQFF
DNA: TGTGCCAGCAGCTTATGGGATACTAGCGGGGGGCCCCCCTACAATGAGCAGTTCTTC

size: NA
V: TRBV30
D: NA
J: TRBJ2-7
CDR3: CAWSARGYEQYF
DNA: TGTGCCTGGAGTGCCAGGGGTTACGAGCAGTACTTC

size: NA
V: TRBV30
D: NA
J: TRBJ1-2
CDR3: CAWSFRGYGYTF
DNA: TGTGCCTGGAGTTTCAGGGGCTATGGCTACACCTTC

size: NA
V: TRBV6-1
D: NA
J: TRBJ2-7
CDR3: CASRFGGSYEQYF
DNA: TGTGCCAGCAGATTTGGCGGCTCCTACGAGCAGTACTTC

size: few
V: TRBV27
D: NA
J: TRBJ2-7
CDR3: CASSRDGGRLQQYF
DNA: TGTGCCAGCAGCAGGGACGGGGGAAGGCTCCAGCAGTACTTC

size: few
V: TRBV7-9
D: NA
J: TRBJ2-1
CDR3: CASSSGPQQFF
DNA: TGTGCCAGCAGCTCAGGACCGCAGCAGTTCTTC

size: NA
V: TRBV24-1
D: NA
J: TRBJ2-2
CDR3: CATSDDRGELFF
DNA: TGTGCCACCAGTGATGACAGGGGGGAGCTGTTTTTT

size: NA
V: TRBV28
D: NA
J: TRBJ1-3
CDR3: CASSFGGHSGNTIYF
DNA: TGTGCCAGCAGTTTTGGGGGCCACTCTGGAAACACCATATATTTT

size: NA
V: TRBV28
D: NA
J: TRBJ1-5
CDR3: CASSLTGSLNQPQHF
DNA: TGTGCCAGCAGTTTAACAGGGAGCCTCAATCAGCCCCAGCATTTT

size: medium-sized
V: TRBV20-1
D: TRBD2
J: TRBJ2-1
CDR3: CSARDLAGYNEQFF
DNA: TGCAGTGCTAGAGATCTAGCGGGCTACAATGAGCAGTTCTTC

size: few
V: TRBV7-9
D: NA
J: TRBJ2-7
CDR3: CASSSDSLEQYF
DNA: TGTGCCAGCAGCTCGGACTCCCTCGAGCAGTACTTC

size: few
V: TRBV11-2
D: NA
J: TRBJ2-3
CDR3: CASSPFARGDTQYF
DNA: TGTGCCAGCAGCCCCTTTGCGAGGGGAGATACGCAGTATTTT

size: few
V: TRBV27
D: NA
J: TRBJ2-3
CDR3: CASSLGFLSTDTQYF
DNA: TGTGCCAGCAGTTTGGGGTTCCTTAGCACAGATACGCAGTATTTT

size: NA
V: TRBV12-3/TRBV12-4
D: NA
J: TRBJ1-5
CDR3: CASSLGQPQHF
DNA: TGTGCCAGCAGTTTAGGGCAGCCCCAGCATTTT

size: once
V: TRBV7-6
D: NA
J: TRBJ1-3
CDR3: CASSLLWGQLSGNTIYF
DNA: TGTGCCAGCAGCCTGCTATGGGGCCAGCTATCTGGAAACACCATATATTTT

size: few
V: TRBV11-2
D: TRBD2
J: TRBJ2-3
CDR3: CASSLGGGTEGQYF
DNA: TGTGCCAGCAGCTTGGGGGGAGGGACCGAGGGGCAGTATTTT

size: NA
V: TRBV6-1
D: NA
J: TRBJ2-1
CDR3: CASTMDSRGNEQFF
DNA: TGTGCCAGCACCATGGACTCGAGGGGGAATGAGCAGTTCTTC

size: NA
V: TRBV12-3/TRBV12-4
D: NA
J: TRBJ2-7
CDR3: CASSLVGGRTYEQYF
DNA: TGTGCCAGCAGTTTAGTGGGCGGCCGTACCTACGAGCAGTACTTC

size: NA
V: TRBV11-2
D: NA
J: TRBJ2-1
CDR3: CASSLPWGDPSYNEQFF
DNA: TGTGCCAGCAGCCTCCCTTGGGGTGACCCCTCCTACAATGAGCAGTTCTTC

size: NA
V: TRBV6-2/TRBV6-3
D: TRBD2
J: TRBJ2-1
CDR3: CASSFPRLAGIYNEQFF
DNA: TGTGCCAGCAGTTTCCCTAGACTAGCGGGGATATACAATGAGCAGTTCTTC

size: NA
V: TRBV5-1
D: NA
J: TRBJ2-1
CDR3: CASSLRVGGHPHNEQFF
DNA: TGCGCCAGCAGCTTGCGTGTCGGGGGCCATCCCCACAATGAGCAGTTCTTC

size: NA
V: TRBV20-1
D: NA
J: TRBJ1-6
CDR3: CSARQTYNSPLHF
DNA: TGCAGTGCTAGACAGACCTATAATTCACCCCTCCACTTT

size: few
V: TRBV24-1
D: TRBD1
J: TRBJ1-5
CDR3: CATSDHTGDRSQHF
DNA: TGTGCCACCAGTGACCATACAGGGGACAGGTCCCAGCATTTT

size: few
V: TRBV12-3/TRBV12-4
D: NA
J: TRBJ2-3
CDR3: CASSLMGTDTQYF
DNA: TGTGCCAGCAGTTTGATGGGTACAGATACGCAGTATTTT

size: NA
V: TRBV27
D: NA
J: TRBJ2-7
CDR3: CASTGQASSYEQYF
DNA: TGTGCCAGTACAGGGCAAGCGAGCTCCTACGAGCAGTACTTC

size: few
V: TRBV7-3
D: TRBD2
J: TRBJ2-1
CDR3: CASSLRPSGGQGNEQFF
DNA: TGTGCCAGCAGCTTAAGGCCTAGCGGGGGCCAGGGTAATGAGCAGTTCTTC

size: NA
V: TRBV20-1
D: TRBD1
J: TRBJ1-6
CDR3: CSAPDRDRGLPLHF
DNA: TGCAGTGCTCCCGACCGGGACAGGGGTTTACCCCTCCACTTT

size: NA
V: TRBV30
D: NA
J: TRBJ1-6
CDR3: CAWKDQGRNLHF
DNA: TGTGCCTGGAAAGACCAAGGCAGGAACCTCCACTTT

size: many
V: TRBV11-2
D: NA
J: TRBJ2-7
CDR3: CASSPPGQNYEQYF
DNA: TGTGCCAGCAGCCCCCCCGGACAGAATTACGAGCAGTACTTC

size: NA
V: TRBV11-1
D: NA
J: TRBJ2-1
CDR3: CASSLDSGPGYNEQFF
DNA: TGTGCCAGCAGCTTAGATTCGGGACCTGGCTACAATGAGCAGTTCTTC

size: NA
V: TRBV4-1
D: NA
J: TRBJ1-1
CDR3: CASKVDSNTEAFF
DNA: TGCGCCAGCAAAGTAGACTCGAACACTGAAGCTTTCTTT

size: NA
V: TRBV5-6
D: NA
J: TRBJ2-2
CDR3: CASSSAGRTGELFF
DNA: TGTGCCAGCAGTTCCGCAGGGAGAACCGGGGAGCTGTTTTTT

size: NA
V: TRBV11-2
D: TRBD1
J: TRBJ2-1
CDR3: CASSLQGVSYNEQFF
DNA: TGTGCCAGCAGCCTCCAGGGGGTGTCCTACAATGAGCAGTTCTTC